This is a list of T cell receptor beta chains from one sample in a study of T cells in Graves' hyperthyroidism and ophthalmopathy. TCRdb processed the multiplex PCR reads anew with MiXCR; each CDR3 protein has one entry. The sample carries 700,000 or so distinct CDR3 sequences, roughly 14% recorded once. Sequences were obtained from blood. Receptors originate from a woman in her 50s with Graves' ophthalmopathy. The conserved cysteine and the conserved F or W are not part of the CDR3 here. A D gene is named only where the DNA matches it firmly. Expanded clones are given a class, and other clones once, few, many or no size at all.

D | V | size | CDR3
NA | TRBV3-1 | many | ASRGKAQKANYGYT
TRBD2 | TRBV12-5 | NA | ASGTGLAGPQETQY
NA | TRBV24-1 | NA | ATSSARYNEQF
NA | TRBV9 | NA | ASSPSRAGPATNEKLF
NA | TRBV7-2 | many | ASSFRRSQETQY
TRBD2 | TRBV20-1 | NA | SANSGGTSGSGTGELF
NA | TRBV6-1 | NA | ASRLLGSFTDTQY
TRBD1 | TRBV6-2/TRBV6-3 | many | ASRGTGGYNEQF
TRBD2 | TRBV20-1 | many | SARDKSGVIGGRFYEQY
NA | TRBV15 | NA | ATSRVSSGELF
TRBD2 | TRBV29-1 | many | SVVTAGGGTDTQY
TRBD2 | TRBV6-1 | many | ASSYLAGGPSYEQY
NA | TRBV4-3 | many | ASSQEAKGHPNTEAF
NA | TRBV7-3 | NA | ASSPGGGENTEAF
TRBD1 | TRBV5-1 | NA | ASSLRGGVEAF
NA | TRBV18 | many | ASSPLGGKLF
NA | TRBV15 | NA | ATSRDPFPGAGANVLT
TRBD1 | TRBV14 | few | ASSQRRDSLNTGELF
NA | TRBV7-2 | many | ASSPRGRGASTDTQY
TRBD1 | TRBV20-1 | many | SARSGPTGTGYGDT
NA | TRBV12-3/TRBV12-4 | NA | ASRSGTKNTGELF
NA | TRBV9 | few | ASSVDGGTEAF
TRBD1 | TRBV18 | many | ASARDRGQETQY
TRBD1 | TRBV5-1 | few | ASSKAQGDTEAF
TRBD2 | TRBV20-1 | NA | SASRAGGVYEQF
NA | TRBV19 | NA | ASSIVNVQF
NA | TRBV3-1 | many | ASSQHRLGNTEAF